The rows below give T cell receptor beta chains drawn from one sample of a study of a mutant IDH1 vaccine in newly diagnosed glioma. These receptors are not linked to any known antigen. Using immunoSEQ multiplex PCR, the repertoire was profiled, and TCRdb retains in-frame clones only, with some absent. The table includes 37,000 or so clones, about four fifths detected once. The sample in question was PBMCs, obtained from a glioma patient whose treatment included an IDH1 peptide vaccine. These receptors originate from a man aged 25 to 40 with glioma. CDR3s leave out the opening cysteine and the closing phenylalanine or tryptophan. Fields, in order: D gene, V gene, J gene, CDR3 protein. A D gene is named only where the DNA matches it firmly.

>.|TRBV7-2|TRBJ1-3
ASSLTLSTGPAGNTIY
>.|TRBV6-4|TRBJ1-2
ASIYNSKNPNYGYT
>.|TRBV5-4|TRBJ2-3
ASSSSPGAVTDTQY
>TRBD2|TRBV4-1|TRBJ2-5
ASSQVLAGGEETQY
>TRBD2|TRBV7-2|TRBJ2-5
ASSPSGRAGQLPPY
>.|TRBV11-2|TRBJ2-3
ASSRWPGEDTQY
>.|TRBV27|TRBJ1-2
ASSLSQGVWGYT
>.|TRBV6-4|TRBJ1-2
ASIKPRFGRSGYT
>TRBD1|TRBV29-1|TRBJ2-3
SVEIGTGSTDTQY
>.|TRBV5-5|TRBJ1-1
ASSLSYGEHTEAF
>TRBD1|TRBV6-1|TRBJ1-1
AVGTGPKELEAF
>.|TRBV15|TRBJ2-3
ATSFTDTQY
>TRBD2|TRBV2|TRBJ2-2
ASRVAGTGELF
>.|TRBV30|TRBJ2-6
ASLRSGANVLT
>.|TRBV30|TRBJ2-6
ACHGISGANVLT
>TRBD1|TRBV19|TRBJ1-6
ASSIGGTVTSPLH
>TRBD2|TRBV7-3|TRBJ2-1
ASSLRGGTTYNEQF
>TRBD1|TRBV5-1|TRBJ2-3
ASSFLDRGNADTQY
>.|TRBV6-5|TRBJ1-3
ASSYSRSSGNTIY
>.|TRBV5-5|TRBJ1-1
ASSFGPNTEAF
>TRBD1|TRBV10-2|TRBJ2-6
AIPPGQALLEANVLT
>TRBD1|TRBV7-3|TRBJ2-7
ATAGRGQGVSYEQY
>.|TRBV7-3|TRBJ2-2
ASSLAGSGELF
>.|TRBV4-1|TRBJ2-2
ASSHSEFSGNTGELF